The clone carrying this T cell receptor beta chain was recorded many times. The antigen remains unidentified. These data originate in a study of neurological immune-mediated disorders. Findings of the study overall: Sharing of CDR3 amino acid sequences among expanded clones across subjects was absent, suggesting private repertoires in all groups.

There are 18 residues in the CDR3. The V segment lost 4 bases and the J segment 4 bases; nucleotides outside the gene matches: 8. For sorted libraries, the input was 1 million CD4+ or CD8+ T cells. cDNA was made by 5'RACE with 10-nucleotide random UMIs. Every sequencing run gave over 170 million TCR-beta sequences, taken from 15-18 subjects. Each CDR3 protein is one row after TCRdb ran MiXCR on the 5' RACE reads. In the table there are approximately 20,000 distinct CDR3 sequences, approximately 8% of which are singletons. The chain carries TRBV12-3 or TRBV12-4 and TRBJ2-6; 12 bases map to TRBD2. The sequenced material came from CD8+ T cells from blood. The source of this sequence is a woman between 25 and 40 years old with HTLV-1-associated myelopathy (HAM/TSP). The CDR3 protein is CASSSSGLAGLGANVLTF. In DNA, the CDR3 is TGTGCCAGCAGTTCCTCAGGACTAGCGGGGTTGGGGGCCAACGTCCTGACTTTC.